This paragraph reports one T cell receptor beta chain. Its matching antigen is unknown. Donors had limited-stage small-cell lung cancer, resected between about 2008 and 2020. Adjacent normal lung was taken at least 2 cm from tumor. The sample is drawn from a study of T cells and copy number aberrations in small-cell lung cancer. Regarding the study as a whole: Adjacent lung showed higher T-cell richness and clonality than tumors; density difference nonsignificant.

The CDR3 totals 15 residues. Trimming cost V 6 bases and J 6 bases; bases outside gene matches: 11. Germline lookup yields CDR1 SNHLY and CDR2 FYNNEI. Sequencing used immunoSEQ multiplex PCR; TCRdb keeps in-frame clones, though not all of them. The sample carries about 2,000 clones, over 65% recorded once. Sequencing was carried out using normal tissue next to the tumor. The rearrangement uses TRBV2 and TRBJ2-7; TRBD2 matches 10 bases. This TCR was sampled from a man aged 45-65 years with small cell lung cancer. The CDR3 bases are TGTGCCAGCAGCGACGGACTAGCGGTTGATGCCGAGCAGTACTTC. Its translation is CASSDGLAVDAEQYF.